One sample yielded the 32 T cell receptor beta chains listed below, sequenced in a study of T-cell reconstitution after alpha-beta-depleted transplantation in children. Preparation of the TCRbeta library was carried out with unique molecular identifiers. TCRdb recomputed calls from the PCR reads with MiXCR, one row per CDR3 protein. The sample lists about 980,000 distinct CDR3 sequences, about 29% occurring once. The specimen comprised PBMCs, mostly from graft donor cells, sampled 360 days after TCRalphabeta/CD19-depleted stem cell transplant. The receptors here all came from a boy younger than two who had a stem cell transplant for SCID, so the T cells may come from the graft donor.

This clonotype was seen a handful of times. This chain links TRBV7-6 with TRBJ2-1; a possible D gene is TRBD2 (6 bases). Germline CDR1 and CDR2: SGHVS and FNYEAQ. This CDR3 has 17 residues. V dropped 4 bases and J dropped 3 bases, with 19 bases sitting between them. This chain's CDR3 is CASSSGTPLLGYNEQFF. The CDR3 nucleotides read TGTGCCAGCAGCTCCGGGACTCCTCTATTAGGCTACAATGAGCAGTTCTTC.

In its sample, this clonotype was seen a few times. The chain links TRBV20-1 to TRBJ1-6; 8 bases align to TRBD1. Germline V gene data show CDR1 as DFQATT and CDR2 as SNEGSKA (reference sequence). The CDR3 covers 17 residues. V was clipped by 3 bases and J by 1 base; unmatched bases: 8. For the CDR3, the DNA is TGCAGTGCTAGTGGCAGGGGGCTGAAATCCTATAATTCACCCCTCCACTTT. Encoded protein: CSASGRGLKSYNSPLHF.

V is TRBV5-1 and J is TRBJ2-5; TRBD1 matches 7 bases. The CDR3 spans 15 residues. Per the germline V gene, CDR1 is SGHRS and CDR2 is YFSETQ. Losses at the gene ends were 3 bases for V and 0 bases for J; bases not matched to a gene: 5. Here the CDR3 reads CASSSTGRNQETQYF. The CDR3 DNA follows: TGCGCCAGCAGCTCGACAGGGCGCAACCAAGAGACCCAGTACTTC.

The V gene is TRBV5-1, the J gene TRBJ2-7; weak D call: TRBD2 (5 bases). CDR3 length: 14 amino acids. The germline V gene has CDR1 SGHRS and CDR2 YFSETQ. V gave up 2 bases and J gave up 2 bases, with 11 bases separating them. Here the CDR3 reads CASSFAGRTYEQYF. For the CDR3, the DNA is TGCGCCAGCAGCTTCGCGGGCAGAACCTACGAGCAGTACTTC. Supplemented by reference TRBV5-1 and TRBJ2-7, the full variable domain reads KAGVTQTPRYLIKTRGQQVTLSCSPISGHRSVSWYQQTPGQGLQFLFEYFSETQRNKGNFPGRFSGRQFSNSRSEMNVSTLELGDSALYLCASSFAGRTYEQYFGPGTRLTVT.

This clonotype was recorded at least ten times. The CDR3 coding sequence is TGTGCCAGCTCACTCCAGGGACTGGTGAACACTGAAGCTTTCTTT. Its protein is CASSLQGLVNTEAFF. This chain uses TRBV18 with TRBJ1-1; D might be TRBD1 (5 bases). Trimming pared 4 bases from V and 0 bases from J, leaving 12 bases between. This CDR3 contains 15 residues. Germline values: CDR1 KGHSH, CDR2 LQKENI.

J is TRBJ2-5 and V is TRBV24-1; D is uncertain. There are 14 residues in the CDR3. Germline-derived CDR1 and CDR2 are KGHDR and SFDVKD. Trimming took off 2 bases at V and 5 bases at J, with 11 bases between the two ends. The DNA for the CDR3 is TGTGCCACCAGTGATTCTCAAGGGAAGGAGACCCAGTACTTC. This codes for CATSDSQGKETQYF.

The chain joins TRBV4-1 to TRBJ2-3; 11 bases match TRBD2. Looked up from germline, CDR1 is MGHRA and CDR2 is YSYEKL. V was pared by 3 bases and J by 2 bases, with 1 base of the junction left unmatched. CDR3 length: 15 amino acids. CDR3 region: CASSQTSGDTDTQYF. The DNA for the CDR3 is TGCGCCAGCAGCCAGACTAGCGGGGACACAGATACGCAGTATTTT.

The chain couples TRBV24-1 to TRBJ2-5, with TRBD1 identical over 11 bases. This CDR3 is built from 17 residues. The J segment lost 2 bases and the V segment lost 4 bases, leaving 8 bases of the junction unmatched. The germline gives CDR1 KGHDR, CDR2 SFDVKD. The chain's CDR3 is CATSDPRTGGKQETQYF. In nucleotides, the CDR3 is TGTGCCACCAGTGACCCCCGGACAGGGGGCAAACAAGAGACCCAGTACTTC.

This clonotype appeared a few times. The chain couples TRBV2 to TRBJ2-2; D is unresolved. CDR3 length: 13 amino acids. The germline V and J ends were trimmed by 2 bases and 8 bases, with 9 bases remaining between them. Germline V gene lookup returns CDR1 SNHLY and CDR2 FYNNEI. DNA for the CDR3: TGTGCCAGCAGTGAATGGCCTGTAGGGGAGCTGTTTTTT. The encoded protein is CASSEWPVGELFF. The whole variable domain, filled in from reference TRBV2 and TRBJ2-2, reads EPEVTQTPSHQVTQMGQEVILRCVPISNHLYFYWYRQILGQKVEFLVSFYNNEISEKSEIFDDQFSVERPDGSNFTLKIRSTKLEDSAMYFCASSEWPVGELFFGEGSRLTVL.

The CDR3 DNA is TGTGCCAGCAGTGCAGGGAATGGCTATGGCTACACCTTC. Residues: CASSAGNGYGYTF. The rearrangement uses TRBV9 and TRBJ1-2, with D tentatively TRBD1 (5 bases). Trimming removed 5 bases from V and 4 bases from J, with 12 bases in between. This CDR3 spans 13 amino acids. CDR1 is SGDLS, CDR2 YYNGEE, per germline.

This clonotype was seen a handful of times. The CDR3 here is CSARRTGSETQYF. The CDR3 nucleotides read TGCAGCGCGCGAAGGACGGGCTCGGAGACCCAGTACTTC. The J gene is TRBJ2-5, the V gene TRBV29-1; the D is unclear. The germline V gene encodes CDR1 SQVTM and CDR2 ANQGSEA. This CDR3 spans 13 amino acids. The ends were cut back, 7 bases at V and 5 bases at J, with 17 bases in the middle.

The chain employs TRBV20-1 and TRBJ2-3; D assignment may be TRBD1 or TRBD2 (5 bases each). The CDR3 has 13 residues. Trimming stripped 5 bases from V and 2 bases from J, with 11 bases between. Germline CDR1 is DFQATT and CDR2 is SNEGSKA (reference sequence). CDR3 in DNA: TGCAGTGCTTGGGACGGACTCACAGATACGCAGTATTTT. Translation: CSAWDGLTDTQYF.

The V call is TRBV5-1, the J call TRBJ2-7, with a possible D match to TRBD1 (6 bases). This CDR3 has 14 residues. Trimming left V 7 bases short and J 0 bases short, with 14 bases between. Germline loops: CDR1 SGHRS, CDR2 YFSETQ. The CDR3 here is CASGPWDNSYEQYF. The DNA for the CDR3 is TGCGCCAGCGGACCCTGGGACAACTCCTACGAGCAGTACTTC.

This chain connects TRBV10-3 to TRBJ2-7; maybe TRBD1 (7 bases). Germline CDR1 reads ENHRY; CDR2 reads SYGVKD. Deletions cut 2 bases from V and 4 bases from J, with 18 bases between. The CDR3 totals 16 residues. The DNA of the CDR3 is TGTGCCATCAGTGAGCATGGGGGGACAGCAGCTTACGAGCAGTACTTC. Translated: CAISEHGGTAAYEQYF.

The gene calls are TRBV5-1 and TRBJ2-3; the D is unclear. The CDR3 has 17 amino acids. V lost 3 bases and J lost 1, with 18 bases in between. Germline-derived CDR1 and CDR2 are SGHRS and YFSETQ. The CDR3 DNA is TGCGCCAGCAGCTCCCCAGTCATCAGCGATCGCACAGATACGCAGTATTTT. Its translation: CASSSPVISDRTDTQYF. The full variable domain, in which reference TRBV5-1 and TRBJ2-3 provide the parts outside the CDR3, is KAGVTQTPRYLIKTRGQQVTLSCSPISGHRSVSWYQQTPGQGLQFLFEYFSETQRNKGNFPGRFSGRQFSNSRSEMNVSTLELGDSALYLCASSSPVISDRTDTQYFGPGTRLTVL.

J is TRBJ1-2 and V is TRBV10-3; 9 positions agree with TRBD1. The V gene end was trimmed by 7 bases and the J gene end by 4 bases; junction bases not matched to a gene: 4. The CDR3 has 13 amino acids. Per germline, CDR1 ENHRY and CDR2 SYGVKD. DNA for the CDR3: TGTGCCATCACGCCGGGACAGGGCTATGGCTACACCTTC. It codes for CAITPGQGYGYTF.

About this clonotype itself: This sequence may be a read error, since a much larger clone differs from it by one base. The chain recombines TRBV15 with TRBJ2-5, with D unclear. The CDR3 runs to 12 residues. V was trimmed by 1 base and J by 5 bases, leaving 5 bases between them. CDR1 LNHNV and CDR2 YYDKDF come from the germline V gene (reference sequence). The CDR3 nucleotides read TGTGCCACCAGCAGAGGTTGGGAGACCCAGTACTTC. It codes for CATSRGWETQYF.

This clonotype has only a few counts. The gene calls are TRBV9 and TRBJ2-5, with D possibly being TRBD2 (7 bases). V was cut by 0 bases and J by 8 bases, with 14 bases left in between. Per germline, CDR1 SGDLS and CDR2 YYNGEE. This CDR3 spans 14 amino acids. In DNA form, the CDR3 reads TGTGCCAGCAGCGTAGATTGGGGAGGGGGAACCCAGTACTTC. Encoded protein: CASSVDWGGGTQYF.

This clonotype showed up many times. Here the CDR3 reads CASSYGEGEQFF. CDR3 DNA sequence: TGTGCCAGCAGTTACGGGGAAGGTGAGCAGTTCTTC. This sequence joins TRBV6-2 or TRBV6-3 and TRBJ2-1; no clear D. The CDR3 consists of 12 residues. Looked up from germline, CDR1 is MNHEY and CDR2 is SVGEGT. The V end lost 2 bases, the J end lost 9 bases, and 8 bases lay between the germline ends.

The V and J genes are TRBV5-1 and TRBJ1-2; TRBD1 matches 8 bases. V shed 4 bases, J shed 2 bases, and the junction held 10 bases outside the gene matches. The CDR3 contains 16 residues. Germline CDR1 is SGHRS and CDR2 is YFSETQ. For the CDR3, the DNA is TGCGCCAGCAGCGAAAAGGACAGGGCTGGGAACTATGGCTACACCTTC. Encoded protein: CASSEKDRAGNYGYTF.

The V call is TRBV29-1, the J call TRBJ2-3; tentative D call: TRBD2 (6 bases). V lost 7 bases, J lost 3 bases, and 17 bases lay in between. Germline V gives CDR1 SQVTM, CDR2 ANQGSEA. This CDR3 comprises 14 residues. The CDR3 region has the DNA TGCAGCGCCGCGCGGGGTAAGGGAACAGATACGCAGTATTTT. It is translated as CSAARGKGTDTQYF.

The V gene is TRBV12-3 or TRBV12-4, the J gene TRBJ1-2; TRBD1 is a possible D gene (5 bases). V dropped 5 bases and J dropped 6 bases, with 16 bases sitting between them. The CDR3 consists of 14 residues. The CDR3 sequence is CASSPLRVHDGYTF. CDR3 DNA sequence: TGTGCCAGCAGTCCTCTCAGGGTTCACGATGGCTACACCTTC.

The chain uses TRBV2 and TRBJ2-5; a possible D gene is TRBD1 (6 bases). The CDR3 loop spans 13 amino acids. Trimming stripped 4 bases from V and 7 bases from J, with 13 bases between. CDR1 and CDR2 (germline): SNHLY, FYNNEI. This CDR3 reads CASSAGVGGTQYF. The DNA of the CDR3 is TGTGCCAGCAGTGCAGGGGTCGGAGGGACCCAGTACTTC.

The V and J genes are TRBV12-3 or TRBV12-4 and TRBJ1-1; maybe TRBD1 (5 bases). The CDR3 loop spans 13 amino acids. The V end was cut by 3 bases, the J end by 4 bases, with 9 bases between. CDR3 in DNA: TGTGCCAGCAGTTTGGGGGAAAGCACTGAAGCTTTCTTT. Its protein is CASSLGESTEAFF.

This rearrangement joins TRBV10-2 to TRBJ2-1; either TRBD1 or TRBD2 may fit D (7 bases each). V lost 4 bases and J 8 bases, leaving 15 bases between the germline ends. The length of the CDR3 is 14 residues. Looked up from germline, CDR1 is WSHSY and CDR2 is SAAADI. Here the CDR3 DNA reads TGCGCCAGCAGTGTACCAGGGGGGGTGGATGAGCAGTTCTTC. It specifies CASSVPGGVDEQFF.

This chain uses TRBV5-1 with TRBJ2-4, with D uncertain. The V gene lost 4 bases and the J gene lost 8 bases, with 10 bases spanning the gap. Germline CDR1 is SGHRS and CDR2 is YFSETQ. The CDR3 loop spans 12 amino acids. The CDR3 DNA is TGCGCCAGCAGCCTTACCCAGGACATTCAGTACTTC. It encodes CASSLTQDIQYF.

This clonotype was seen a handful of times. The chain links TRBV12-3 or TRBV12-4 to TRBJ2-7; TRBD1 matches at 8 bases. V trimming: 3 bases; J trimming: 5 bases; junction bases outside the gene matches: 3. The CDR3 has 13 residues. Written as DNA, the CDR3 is TGTGCCAGCAGTTTCCAGGGGGCCCACGAGCAGTACTTC. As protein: CASSFQGAHEQYF.

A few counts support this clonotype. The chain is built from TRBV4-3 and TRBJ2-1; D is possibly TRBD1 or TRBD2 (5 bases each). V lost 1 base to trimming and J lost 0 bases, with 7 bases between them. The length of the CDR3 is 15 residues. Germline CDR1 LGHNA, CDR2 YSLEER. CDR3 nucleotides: TGCGCCAGCAGCCAAGTAGGGACCTCCTACAATGAGCAGTTCTTC. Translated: CASSQVGTSYNEQFF.

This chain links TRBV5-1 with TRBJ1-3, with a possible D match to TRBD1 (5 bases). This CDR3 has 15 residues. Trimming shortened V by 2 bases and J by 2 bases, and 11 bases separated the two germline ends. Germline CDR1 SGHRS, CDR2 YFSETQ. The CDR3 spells CASSFTGKAGNTIYF. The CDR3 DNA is TGCGCCAGCAGCTTTACAGGAAAAGCTGGAAACACCATATATTTT.

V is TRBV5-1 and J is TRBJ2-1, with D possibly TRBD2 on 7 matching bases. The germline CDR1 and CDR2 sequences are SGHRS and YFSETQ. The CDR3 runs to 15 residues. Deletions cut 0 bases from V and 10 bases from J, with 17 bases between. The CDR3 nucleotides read TGCGCCAGCAGCTTGGAGGGGGGGGGCCCTCGGGAGCAGTTCTTC. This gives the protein CASSLEGGGPREQFF. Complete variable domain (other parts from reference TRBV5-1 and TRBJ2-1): KAGVTQTPRYLIKTRGQQVTLSCSPISGHRSVSWYQQTPGQGLQFLFEYFSETQRNKGNFPGRFSGRQFSNSRSEMNVSTLELGDSALYLCASSLEGGGPREQFFGPGTRLTVL.

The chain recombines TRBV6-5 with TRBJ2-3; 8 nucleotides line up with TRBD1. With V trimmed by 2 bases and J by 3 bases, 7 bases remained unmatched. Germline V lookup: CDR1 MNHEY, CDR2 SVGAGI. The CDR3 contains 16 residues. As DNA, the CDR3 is TGTGCCAGCAGTTACCGTCAGGGGGCGAGGACAGATACGCAGTATTTT. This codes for CASSYRQGARTDTQYF.

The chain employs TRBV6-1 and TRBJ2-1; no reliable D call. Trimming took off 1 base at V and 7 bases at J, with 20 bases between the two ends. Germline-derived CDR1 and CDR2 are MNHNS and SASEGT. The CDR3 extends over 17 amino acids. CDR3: CASSEESWARRRNEQFF. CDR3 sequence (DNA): TGTGCCAGCAGTGAAGAGTCTTGGGCTCGCCGGAGAAATGAGCAGTTCTTC.